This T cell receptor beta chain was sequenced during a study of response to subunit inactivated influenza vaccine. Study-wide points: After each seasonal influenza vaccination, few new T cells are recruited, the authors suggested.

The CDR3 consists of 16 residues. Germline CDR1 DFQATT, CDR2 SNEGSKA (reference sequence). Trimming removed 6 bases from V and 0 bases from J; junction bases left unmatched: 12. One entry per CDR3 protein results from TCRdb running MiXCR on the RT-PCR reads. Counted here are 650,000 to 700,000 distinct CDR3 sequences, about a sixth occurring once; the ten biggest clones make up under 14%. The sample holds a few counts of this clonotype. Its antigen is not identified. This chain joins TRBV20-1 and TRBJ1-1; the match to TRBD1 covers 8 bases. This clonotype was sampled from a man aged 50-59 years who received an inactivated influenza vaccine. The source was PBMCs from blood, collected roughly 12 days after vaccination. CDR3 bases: TGCAGTGCAACGGACAGGGAAAAGACCCTGAACACTGAAGCTTTCTTT. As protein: CSATDREKTLNTEAFF.